This TCR beta chain was recovered during a study of identical twins. Study-wide results and caveats: Modelling approaches yielded underestimates of out-of-frame TCR alpha sharing between monozygotic twins.

Notes on this clonotype: Antigen: not known.

Donors uniformly comprised healthy Caucasians. This CDR3 region has 13 residues. Germline-derived CDR1 and CDR2 are KGHSH and LQKENI. V gave up 5 bases and J gave up 5 bases, with 12 bases separating them. cDNA molecules carried unique molecular identifiers, and template switching added a universal primer site. Using its own MiXCR run on the 5' RACE reads, TCRdb lists one record per CDR3 protein. The sample includes 250,000 or so distinct CDR3 sequences, 9.5% to 15% seen only once; the top ten take roughly 3.7%. This sample was shared with a second study, whose subject was yellow fever vaccine responses in identical twins.

The genes are TRBV18 and TRBJ2-5, with D maybe TRBD1 (6 bases). Input material: memory (CD45RO+) T cells sorted from blood. This TCR was sampled from a woman aged 18-35 years in good health. The CDR3 DNA reads as TGTGCCAGCTCAGCCGTCGACAGGGAGACCCAGTACTTC. It translates to CASSAVDRETQYF.